Listed here are 32 T cell receptor beta chains from one sample, sequenced in a study of identical twins. From the 5' RACE reads, TCRdb called clonotypes with MiXCR, one entry per CDR3 protein. The repertoire includes 1.5 million or so distinct CDR3 sequences, roughly 35% of them detected once, and about 0.27% sits in the top ten. Sequenced: cord blood. Receptors originate from a newborn girl in good health.

The chain couples TRBV3-1 to TRBJ2-1; tentatively, D is TRBD2 (5 bases). The CDR3 spans 16 residues. Per the germline V gene, CDR1 is LGHDT and CDR2 is YNNKEL (reference sequence). The V end lost 1 base, the J end lost 1 base, and 11 bases lay between the germline ends. The CDR3 DNA follows: TGTGCCAGCAGCCAAGTAAGAGCGGCTTCCTACAATGAGCAGTTCTTC. It codes for CASSQVRAASYNEQFF.

This clonotype occurred many times. The chain is built from TRBV12-3 or TRBV12-4 and TRBJ2-7, with D possibly TRBD2 on 5 matching bases. The CDR3 runs 14 residues. The V and J ends lost 2 bases and 2 bases respectively, with 10 bases between them. The CDR3 reads CASSLMAGTYEQYF. CDR3 sequence (DNA): TGTGCCAGCAGTTTAATGGCGGGTACCTACGAGCAGTACTTC.

This clonotype has only a few counts. V is TRBV7-2 and J is TRBJ2-1, with unresolved D. Germline loops: CDR1 SGHTA, CDR2 FQGNSA. This CDR3 spans 13 amino acids. The V gene lost 3 bases and the J gene lost 5 bases, with 8 bases spanning the gap. The CDR3 loop is CASSFHMNNEQFF. The CDR3, as DNA: TGTGCCAGCAGCTTTCATATGAACAATGAGCAGTTCTTC.

The J gene is TRBJ2-1, the V gene TRBV20-1, with 11 bases aligning to TRBD2. The junction had 7 bases not matched to a gene; V was cut back by 6 bases and J by 6 bases. This CDR3 has 14 residues. CDR1 is DFQATT and CDR2 is SNEGSKA in the germline V gene (reference sequence). CDR3 nucleotides: TGCAGTGCCCTAGCGGGGGGCAGCCCCAATGAGCAGTTCTTC. This sequence encodes CSALAGGSPNEQFF.

The V and J genes are TRBV28 and TRBJ2-5; TRBD2 aligns across 10 bases. V trimming: 2 bases; J trimming: 11 bases; junction bases outside the gene matches: 20. Germline V gene lookup returns CDR1 MDHEN and CDR2 SYDVKM. This CDR3 region has 18 residues. In DNA, the CDR3 is TGTGCCAGCAGTTTACGGTGGCTAGCGGGAGCGGGTTATAATGAGCAGTACTTC. It is translated as CASSLRWLAGAGYNEQYF.

The rearrangement links TRBV9 to TRBJ2-6; no clear D gene. The CDR3 is made up of 14 amino acids. Germline lookup yields CDR1 SGDLS and CDR2 YYNGEE. V lost 6 bases, J lost 1 base, and 8 bases lay in between. CDR3 nucleotide sequence: TGTGCCAGCACCAGACGGTCTGGGGCCAACGTCCTGACTTTC. Translation: CASTRRSGANVLTF.

Only a few counts were recorded for this clonotype. This chain connects TRBV7-2 to TRBJ2-3; D may be TRBD1 (6 bases). The CDR3 runs 14 residues. V lost 6 bases, J lost 2 bases, and 12 bases lay in between. Germline CDR1 reads SGHTA; CDR2 reads FQGNSA. Here the CDR3 DNA reads TGTGCCAGCAGGACAGGCCAAACCACAGATACGCAGTATTTT. Its protein product is CASRTGQTTDTQYF. The full variable domain, rest sourced from reference TRBV7-2 and TRBJ2-3, is GAGVSQSPSNKVTEKGKDVELRCDPISGHTALYWYRQSLGQGLEFLIYFQGNSAPDKSGLPSDRFSAERTGGSVSTLTIQRTQQEDSAVYLCASRTGQTTDTQYFGPGTRLTVL.

This chain links TRBV6-5 with TRBJ2-3, with 11 bases lining up with TRBD1. The germline V gene encodes CDR1 MNHEY and CDR2 SVGAGI. The CDR3 spans 15 residues. J was trimmed by 5 bases and V by 2 bases; bases with no gene match: 3. DNA of the CDR3: TGTGCCAGCAGTTACAGGACAGGGGGCAAAGATACGCAGTATTTT. This codes for CASSYRTGGKDTQYF.

This clonotype showed up just a few times. The chain links TRBV12-3 or TRBV12-4 to TRBJ2-3; TRBD2 aligns across 9 bases. The V and J ends lost 7 bases and 5 bases, in that order; junction bases with no gene match: 13. The CDR3 has 16 amino acids. CDR3 in amino acids: CASTLWLAGLKDTQYF. In nucleotides, the CDR3 is TGTGCCAGCACCTTGTGGCTAGCGGGGCTTAAAGATACGCAGTATTTT.

This clonotype was picked up a small number of times. The chain joins TRBV5-1 to TRBJ2-3; D is perhaps TRBD2 (6 bases). The CDR3 is 16 amino acids. V lost 4 bases, J lost 0 bases, and 15 bases lay in between. CDR1 SGHRS and CDR2 YFSETQ come from the germline V gene. CDR3: CASSRLAVSSTDTQYF. The DNA of the CDR3 is TGCGCCAGCAGCCGATTAGCGGTTTCTAGCACAGATACGCAGTATTTT. Full variable domain (outside the CDR3, taken from reference TRBV5-1 and TRBJ2-3): KAGVTQTPRYLIKTRGQQVTLSCSPISGHRSVSWYQQTPGQGLQFLFEYFSETQRNKGNFPGRFSGRQFSNSRSEMNVSTLELGDSALYLCASSRLAVSSTDTQYFGPGTRLTVL.

The chain has TRBV29-1 and TRBJ1-3; D might be TRBD1 (5 bases). This CDR3 has 13 residues. Trimming pared 4 bases from V and 0 bases from J, leaving 7 bases between. Looked up from germline, CDR1 is SQVTM and CDR2 is ANQGSEA. The DNA for the CDR3 is TGCAGCGTTGGGGGGGGCTCTGGAAACACCATATATTTT. Protein: CSVGGGSGNTIYF.

The chain recombines TRBV11-2 with TRBJ2-2; D is perhaps TRBD1 (6 bases). This CDR3 spans 14 amino acids. Germline-derived CDR1 and CDR2 are SGHAT and FQNNGV. Trimming cost V 4 bases and J 5 bases, with 11 bases left between them. Written as DNA, the CDR3 is TGTGCCAGCAGCTCCCTAACAGGGACCGGGGAGCTGTTTTTT. Translated, it gives CASSSLTGTGELFF.

The rearrangement links TRBV28 to TRBJ1-1; D gene unclear. Germline CDR1 is MDHEN and CDR2 is SYDVKM. This CDR3 has 16 residues. V shed 4 bases and J shed 0 bases, with 15 bases lying between them. The CDR3 here is CASSSLEGPMNTEAFF. CDR3 DNA: TGTGCCAGCAGTTCCTTAGAGGGCCCCATGAACACTGAAGCTTTCTTT.

This clonotype has a count of ten or more. The chain combines TRBV27 with TRBJ1-2, with 7 positions matching TRBD1. Trimming cost V 5 bases and J 4 bases; bases outside gene matches: 4. CDR1 MNHEY and CDR2 SMNVEV come from the germline V gene (reference sequence). CDR3 size: 13 residues. This CDR3 reads CASSPQGVYGYTF. In DNA, the CDR3 is TGTGCCAGCAGTCCCCAGGGGGTCTATGGCTACACCTTC.

V gene TRBV2 combines with J gene TRBJ2-4; no firm D call. The J call may be faulty, since TRBJ2-7 better matches the DNA end. This CDR3 has 13 residues. From germline, CDR1 is SNHLY and CDR2 FYNNEI. CDR3 nucleotides: TGTGCCAGCAGTGGTCCGTACGACTACGAGCAGTACTTC. Protein product: CASSGPYDYEQYF.

The chain uses TRBV5-1 and TRBJ1-1; TRBD1 is a possible D gene (6 bases). The CDR3 has 13 residues. The germline V gene has CDR1 SGHRS and CDR2 YFSETQ. V gave up 2 bases and J gave up 6 bases, with 11 bases separating them. The chain's CDR3 is CASSFGQSAEAFF. The CDR3 region has the DNA TGCGCCAGCAGCTTCGGACAGTCGGCTGAAGCTTTCTTT.

This clonotype has a handful of counts. The chain is built from TRBV6-1 and TRBJ2-7; TRBD1 or TRBD2 may be the D gene (5 bases each). V was cut by 3 bases and J by 4 bases, with 13 bases left in between. Per germline, CDR1 MNHNS and CDR2 SASEGT. The CDR3 spans 14 residues. The CDR3 DNA follows: TGTGCCAGCAGTGAGAGGGGAAAGAGATACGAGCAGTACTTC. Translated: CASSERGKRYEQYF.

The chain links TRBV2 to TRBJ2-3; maybe TRBD2 (6 bases). This CDR3 contains 15 residues. The V end lost 2 bases, the J end lost 2 bases, and 11 bases lay between the germline ends. CDR1 is SNHLY, CDR2 FYNNEI, per germline. CDR3 DNA: TGTGCCAGCAGTGAAAGGCGGGGCTTCACAGATACGCAGTATTTT. It is translated as CASSERRGFTDTQYF.

CDR3 sequence (DNA): TGCAGTGCTACAACGACAGGTGCTAATGAAAAACTGTTTTTT. Residues: CSATTTGANEKLFF. The V and J genes are TRBV20-1 and TRBJ1-4; maybe TRBD1 (6 bases). Trimming pared 4 bases from V and 3 bases from J, leaving 12 bases between. CDR1 DFQATT and CDR2 SNEGSKA come from the germline V gene (reference sequence). The CDR3 spans 14 residues.

This chain connects TRBV28 to TRBJ2-3; D possibly uses TRBD1 or TRBD2 (5 bases each). CDR1 MDHEN and CDR2 SYDVKM come from the germline V gene. The CDR3 runs to 13 residues. V lost 10 bases and J lost 0, with 11 bases in between. CDR3 protein: CAIPGPSTDTQYF. In nucleotides, the CDR3 is TGTGCCATACCGGGACCAAGCACAGATACGCAGTATTTT.

The chain links TRBV10-3 to TRBJ1-1, with D perhaps matching TRBD1 (5 bases). Per germline, CDR1 ENHRY and CDR2 SYGVKD. Trimming pared 3 bases from V and 7 bases from J, leaving 15 bases between. The CDR3 has 14 amino acids. In nucleotides, the CDR3 is TGTGCCATCAGTGACGGGGGAGGGACTTATGAAGCTTTCTTT. Protein sequence: CAISDGGGTYEAFF.

This chain joins TRBV19 and TRBJ2-3, with 7 positions matching TRBD2. CDR3 size: 12 residues. CDR1 is LNHDA and CDR2 is SQIVND in the germline V gene (reference sequence). CDR3 sequence (DNA): TGTGCTACCGCGGGGAGGGCAGATACGCAGTATTTT. Translated, it gives CATAGRADTQYF.

The chain employs TRBV20-1 and TRBJ2-3; 10 bases match TRBD1. The CDR3 has 15 amino acids. Per germline, CDR1 DFQATT and CDR2 SNEGSKA (reference sequence). V shed 3 bases, J shed 2 bases, and the junction held 5 bases outside the gene matches. CDR3 region: CSASSGQGNTDTQYF. CDR3 nucleotides: TGCAGTGCTAGTTCGGGACAGGGGAACACAGATACGCAGTATTTT.

The table lists this clonotype with a few counts. The chain is built from TRBV24-1 and TRBJ2-1; 9 nucleotides line up with TRBD2. The CDR3 is 16 residues long. V shed 4 bases and J 8 bases; nucleotides not matched to a gene: 11. The germline V gene encodes CDR1 KGHDR and CDR2 SFDVKD. As DNA, the CDR3 is TGTGCCACCAGTGACCGTAGCGGGGGAAACGGGGATGAGCAGTTCTTC. Its protein is CATSDRSGGNGDEQFF.

This clonotype was seen more than once but under ten times. The chain recombines TRBV19 with TRBJ2-2; no clear D gene. The CDR3 has 12 amino acids. V was pared by 4 bases and J by 4 bases, with 4 bases between. CDR1 is LNHDA and CDR2 is SQIVND in the germline V gene (reference sequence). Written as DNA, the CDR3 is TGTGCCAGTAGTAAAGGCACCGGGGAGCTGTTTTTT. This sequence encodes CASSKGTGELFF.

CDR3 sequence (DNA): TGTGCCAGCCAACCGACAGGGAACTACGAGCAGTACTTC. This sequence encodes CASQPTGNYEQYF. The genes are TRBV6-1 and TRBJ2-7; 7 bases line up with TRBD1. Per germline, CDR1 MNHNS and CDR2 SASEGT. V was clipped by 8 bases and J by 3 bases; unmatched bases: 7. This CDR3 is 13 amino acids long.

The chain employs TRBV3-1 and TRBJ2-3, with TRBD2 identical over 7 bases. CDR3 length: 15 residues. V shed 1 base, J shed 7 bases, and the junction held 8 bases outside the gene matches. Germline V gene sequence: CDR1 LGHDT, CDR2 YNNKEL (reference sequence). The CDR3: CASSQGDYEENTQYF. CDR3 DNA: TGTGCCAGCAGCCAAGGGGACTACGAGGAAAATACGCAGTATTTT.

The CDR3, as DNA: TGCAGTGCTGGGGGAGCTAACTATGGCTACACCTTC. Its translation: CSAGGANYGYTF. This rearrangement joins TRBV20-1 to TRBJ1-2; perhaps TRBD1 as D (5 bases). Germline values: CDR1 DFQATT, CDR2 SNEGSKA (reference sequence). The CDR3 loop spans 12 amino acids. V was clipped by 5 bases and J by 0 bases, with 7 bases between them.

This clonotype was recorded once. A read error may be the cause here, since a much bigger clone is one base away. V is TRBV5-1 and J is TRBJ2-7, with D possibly being TRBD2 (5 bases). The CDR3 length is 16 residues. The V gene lost 2 bases and the J gene lost 7 bases, with 22 bases spanning the gap. CDR1 SGHRS and CDR2 YFSETQ come from the germline V gene. Here the CDR3 DNA reads TGCGCCAGCAGCTTCGGTAGCGCGAGCTCCTACAATGAGCAGTACTTC. Translated: CASSFGSASSYNEQYF.

A few counts support this clonotype. The genes are TRBV5-1 and TRBJ2-7; 8 positions match TRBD1. The V and J ends lost 5 bases and 2 bases, in that order; junction bases with no gene match: 6. The CDR3 totals 14 residues. Germline CDR1 is SGHRS and CDR2 is YFSETQ. The CDR3 coding sequence is TGCGCCAGCAGGGACAGGGCAGGGGCCTACGAGCAGTACTTC. It yields the protein CASRDRAGAYEQYF.

This clonotype was detected a few times. This sequence joins TRBV28 and TRBJ2-3; weak D call: TRBD2 (6 bases). The V end lost 6 bases, the J end lost 3 bases, and 13 bases lay between the germline ends. The CDR3 consists of 14 residues. In germline, CDR1 is MDHEN, CDR2 SYDVKM. CDR3 nucleotide sequence: TGTGCCAGCAGCGCTACTAGCCGAACAGATACGCAGTATTTT. It specifies CASSATSRTDTQYF.

There are a few counts of this clonotype. The CDR3 sequence: CASSPPGLAGFFEQFF. Written as DNA, the CDR3 is TGTGCCAGCTCACCACCGGGACTAGCGGGATTTTTTGAGCAGTTCTTC. J is TRBJ2-1 and V is TRBV18; TRBD2 matches at 13 bases. After removal of 0 bases from V and 9 bases from J, the junction contained 5 bases not matched to a gene. Per germline, CDR1 KGHSH and CDR2 LQKENI. The CDR3 consists of 16 residues.